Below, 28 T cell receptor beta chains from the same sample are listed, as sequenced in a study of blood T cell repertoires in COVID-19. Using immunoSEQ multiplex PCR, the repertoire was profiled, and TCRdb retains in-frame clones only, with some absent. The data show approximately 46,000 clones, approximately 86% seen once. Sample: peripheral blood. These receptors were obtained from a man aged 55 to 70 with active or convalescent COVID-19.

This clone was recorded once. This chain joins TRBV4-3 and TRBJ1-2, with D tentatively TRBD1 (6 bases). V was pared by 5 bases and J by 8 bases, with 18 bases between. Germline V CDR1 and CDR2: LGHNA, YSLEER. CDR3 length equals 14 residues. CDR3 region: CASSADQGRWGYTF. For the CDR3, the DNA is TGCGCCAGCAGCGCCGATCAGGGGCGGTGGGGCTACACCTTC.

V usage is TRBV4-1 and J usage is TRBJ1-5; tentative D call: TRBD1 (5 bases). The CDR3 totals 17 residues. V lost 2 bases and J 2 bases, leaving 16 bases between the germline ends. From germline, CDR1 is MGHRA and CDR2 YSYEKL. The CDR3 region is CASSQNSYRGRNQPQHF. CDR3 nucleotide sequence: TGCGCCAGCAGCCAAAATTCCTATAGGGGTCGCAATCAGCCCCAGCATTTT.

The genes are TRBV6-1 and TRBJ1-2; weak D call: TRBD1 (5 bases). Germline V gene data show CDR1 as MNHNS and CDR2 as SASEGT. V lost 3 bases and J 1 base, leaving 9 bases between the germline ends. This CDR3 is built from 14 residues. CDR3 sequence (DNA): TGTGCCAGCAGTGATCCCAGGGATAACTATGGCTACACCTTC. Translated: CASSDPRDNYGYTF.

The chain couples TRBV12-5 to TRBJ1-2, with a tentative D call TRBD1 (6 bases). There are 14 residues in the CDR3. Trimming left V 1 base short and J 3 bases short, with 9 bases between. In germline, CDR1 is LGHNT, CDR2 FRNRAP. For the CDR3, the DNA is TGTGCTAGTGGTTTGGCGGCAGGGGACTATGGCTACACCTTC. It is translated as CASGLAAGDYGYTF. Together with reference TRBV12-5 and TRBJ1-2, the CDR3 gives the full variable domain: DARVTQTPRHKVTEMGQEVTMRCQPILGHNTVFWYRQTMMQGLELLAYFRNRAPLDDSGMPKDRFSAEMPDATLATLKIQPSEPRDSAVYFCASGLAAGDYGYTFGSGTRLTVV.

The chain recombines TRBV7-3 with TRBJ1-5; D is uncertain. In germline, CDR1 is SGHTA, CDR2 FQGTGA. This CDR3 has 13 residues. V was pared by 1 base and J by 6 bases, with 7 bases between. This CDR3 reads CASSLSPGQPQHF. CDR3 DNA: TGTGCCAGCAGCTTAAGTCCCGGTCAGCCCCAGCATTTT.

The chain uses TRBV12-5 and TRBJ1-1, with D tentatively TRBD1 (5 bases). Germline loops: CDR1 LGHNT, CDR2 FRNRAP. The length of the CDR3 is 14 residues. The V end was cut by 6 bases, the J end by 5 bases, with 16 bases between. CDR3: CASGVTLRGTEAFF. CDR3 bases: TGTGCTAGTGGAGTTACCCTAAGGGGAACTGAAGCTTTCTTT.

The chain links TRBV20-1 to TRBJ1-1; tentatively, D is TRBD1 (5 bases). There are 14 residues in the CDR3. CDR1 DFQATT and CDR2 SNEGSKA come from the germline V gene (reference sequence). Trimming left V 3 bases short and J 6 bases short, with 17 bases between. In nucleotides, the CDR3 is TGCAGTGCTAGTAAGGCAGGGTCGGGGGCTGAAGCTTTCTTT. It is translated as CSASKAGSGAEAFF.

The CDR3, as DNA: TGTGCCAGCAGTTTAAGACAGGGGTACACCATATATTTT. Its translation: CASSLRQGYTIYF. The V and J genes are TRBV28 and TRBJ1-3, with 8 positions matching TRBD1. The CDR3 is made up of 13 amino acids. From germline, CDR1 is MDHEN and CDR2 SYDVKM. V was clipped by 2 bases and J by 8 bases; unmatched bases: 2. Filled out from reference TRBV28 and TRBJ1-3, the complete variable domain reads DVKVTQSSRYLVKRTGEKVFLECVQDMDHENMFWYRQDPGLGLRLIYFSYDVKMKEKGDIPEGYSVSREKKERFSLILESASTNQTSMYLCASSLRQGYTIYFGEGSWLTVV.

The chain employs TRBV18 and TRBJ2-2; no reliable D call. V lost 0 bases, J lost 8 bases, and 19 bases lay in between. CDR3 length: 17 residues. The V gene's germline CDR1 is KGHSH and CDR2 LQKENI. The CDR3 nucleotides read TGTGCCAGCTCACCACCGGGCCGAACACTTTTGGCGGGGGAGCTGTTTTTT. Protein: CASSPPGRTLLAGELFF.

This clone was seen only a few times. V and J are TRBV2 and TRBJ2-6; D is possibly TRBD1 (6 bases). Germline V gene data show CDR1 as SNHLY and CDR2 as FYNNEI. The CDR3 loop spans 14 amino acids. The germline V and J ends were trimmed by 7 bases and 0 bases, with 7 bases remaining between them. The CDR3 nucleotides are TGTGCCAGCACGGGACACTCTGGGGCCAACGTCCTGACTTTC. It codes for CASTGHSGANVLTF.

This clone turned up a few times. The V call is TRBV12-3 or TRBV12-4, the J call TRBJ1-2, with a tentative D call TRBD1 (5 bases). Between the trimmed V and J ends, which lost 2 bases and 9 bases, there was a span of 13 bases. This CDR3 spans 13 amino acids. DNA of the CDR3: TGTGCCAGCAGTTTAAGGGGTTCACCTAGCTACACCTTC. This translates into CASSLRGSPSYTF.

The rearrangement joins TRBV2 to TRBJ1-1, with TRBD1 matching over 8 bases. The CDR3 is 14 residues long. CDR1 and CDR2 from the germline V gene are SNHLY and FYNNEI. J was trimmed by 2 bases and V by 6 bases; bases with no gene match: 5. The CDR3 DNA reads TGTGCCAGCAGGGAGGACAGGGTAAACACTGAAGCTTTCTTT. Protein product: CASREDRVNTEAFF.

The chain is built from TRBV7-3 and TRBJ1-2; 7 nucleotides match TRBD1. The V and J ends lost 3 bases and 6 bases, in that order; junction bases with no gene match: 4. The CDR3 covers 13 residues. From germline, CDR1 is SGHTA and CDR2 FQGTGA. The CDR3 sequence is CASSLTGLDGYTF. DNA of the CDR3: TGTGCCAGCAGCTTGACAGGGTTAGATGGCTACACCTTC.

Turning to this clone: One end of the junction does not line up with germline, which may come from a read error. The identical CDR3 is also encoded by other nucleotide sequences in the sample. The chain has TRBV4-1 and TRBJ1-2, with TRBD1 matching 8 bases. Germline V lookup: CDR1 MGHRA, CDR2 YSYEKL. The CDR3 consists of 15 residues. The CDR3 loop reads CASSRGSDRGPDYTF. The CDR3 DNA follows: TGTGCCAGCAGCCGCGGAAGTGACAGGGGTCCCGACTACACCTTC.

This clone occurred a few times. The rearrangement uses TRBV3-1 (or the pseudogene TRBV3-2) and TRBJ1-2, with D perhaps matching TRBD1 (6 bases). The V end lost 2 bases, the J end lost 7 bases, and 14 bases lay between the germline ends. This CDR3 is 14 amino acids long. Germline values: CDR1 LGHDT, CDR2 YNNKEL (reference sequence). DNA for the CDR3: TGTGCCAGCAGCCAAACGACAGGTTGGGGTGGCTACACCTTC. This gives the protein CASSQTTGWGGYTF.

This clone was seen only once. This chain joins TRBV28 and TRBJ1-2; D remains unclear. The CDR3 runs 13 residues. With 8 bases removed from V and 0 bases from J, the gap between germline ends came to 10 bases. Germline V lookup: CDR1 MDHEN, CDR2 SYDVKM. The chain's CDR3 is CASGGRPNYGYTF. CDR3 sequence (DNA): TGTGCCAGCGGAGGCCGCCCTAACTATGGCTACACCTTC.

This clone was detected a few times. In nucleotides, the CDR3 is TGTGCCAGCAGCCCACCGGGACAGGCGGACACCGGGGAGCTGTTTTTT. This translates into CASSPPGQADTGELFF. The chain links TRBV11-2 to TRBJ2-2; 8 bases are a match to TRBD1. This CDR3 comprises 16 residues. CDR1 is SGHAT, CDR2 FQNNGV, per germline. V was clipped by 5 bases and J by 3 bases; unmatched bases: 8.

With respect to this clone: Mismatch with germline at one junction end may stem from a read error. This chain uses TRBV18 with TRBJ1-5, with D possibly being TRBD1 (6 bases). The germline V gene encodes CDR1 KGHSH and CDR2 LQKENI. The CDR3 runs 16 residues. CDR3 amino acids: CASSSDLMDSKQPQHF. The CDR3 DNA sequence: TGTGCCAGCTCATCAGATCTAATGGACAGCAAGCAGCCCCAGCATTTT.

This CDR3 is CASSEAGPYEQYF. CDR3 in DNA: TGTGCCAGCAGTGAGGCAGGGCCATACGAGCAGTACTTC. V gene TRBV2 combines with J gene TRBJ2-7; possibly TRBD1 for D (5 bases). This CDR3 has 13 residues. V was cut by 3 bases and J by 4 bases, with 10 bases left in between. Germline V gene data show CDR1 as SNHLY and CDR2 as FYNNEI.

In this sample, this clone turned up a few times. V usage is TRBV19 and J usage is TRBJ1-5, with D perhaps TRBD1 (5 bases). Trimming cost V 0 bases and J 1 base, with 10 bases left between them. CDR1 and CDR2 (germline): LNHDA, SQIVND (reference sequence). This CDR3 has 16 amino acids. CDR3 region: CASSIDGAGSNQPQHF. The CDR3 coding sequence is TGTGCCAGTAGTATAGATGGGGCAGGGAGCAATCAGCCCCAGCATTTT.

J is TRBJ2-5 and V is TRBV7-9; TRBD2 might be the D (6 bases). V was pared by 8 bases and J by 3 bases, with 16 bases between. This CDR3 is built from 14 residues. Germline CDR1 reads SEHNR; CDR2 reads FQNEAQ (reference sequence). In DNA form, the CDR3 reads TGTGCCAGCGCCCAGGACACTAGCAAAGAGACCCAGTACTTC. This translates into CASAQDTSKETQYF.

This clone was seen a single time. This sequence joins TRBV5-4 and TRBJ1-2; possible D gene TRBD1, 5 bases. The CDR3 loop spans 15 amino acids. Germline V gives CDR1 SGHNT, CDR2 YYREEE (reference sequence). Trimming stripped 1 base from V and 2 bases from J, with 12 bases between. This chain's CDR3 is CASSLSGAQNYGYTF. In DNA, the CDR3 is TGTGCCAGCAGCTTGTCTGGGGCGCAAAACTATGGCTACACCTTC.

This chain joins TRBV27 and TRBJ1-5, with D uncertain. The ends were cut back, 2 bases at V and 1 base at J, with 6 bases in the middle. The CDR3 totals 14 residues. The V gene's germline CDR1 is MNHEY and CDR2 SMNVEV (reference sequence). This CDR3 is CASSLARSNQPQHF. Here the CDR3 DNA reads TGTGCCAGCAGTTTAGCCAGGAGCAATCAGCCCCAGCATTTT.

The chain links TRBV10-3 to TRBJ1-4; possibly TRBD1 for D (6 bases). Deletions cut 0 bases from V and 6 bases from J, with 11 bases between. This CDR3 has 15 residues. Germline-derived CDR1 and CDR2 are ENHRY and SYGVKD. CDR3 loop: CAISESRGGDEKLFF. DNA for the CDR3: TGTGCCATCAGTGAGTCGAGGGGGGGTGATGAAAAACTGTTTTTT.

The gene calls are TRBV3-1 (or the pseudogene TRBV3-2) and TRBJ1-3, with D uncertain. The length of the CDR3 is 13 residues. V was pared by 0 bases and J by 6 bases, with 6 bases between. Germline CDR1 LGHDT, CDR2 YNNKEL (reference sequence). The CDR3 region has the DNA TGTGCCAGCAGCCAAGAACAGACAAACACCATATATTTT. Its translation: CASSQEQTNTIYF.

This CDR3 is CASSLVQNQPQHF. Written as DNA, the CDR3 is TGTGCCAGCAGCTTAGTGCAGAATCAGCCCCAGCATTTT. The J gene is TRBJ1-5, the V gene TRBV7-6, with D unclear. V lost 1 base and J lost 4, with 5 bases in between. The CDR3 extends over 13 amino acids. Germline CDR1 SGHVS, CDR2 FNYEAQ.

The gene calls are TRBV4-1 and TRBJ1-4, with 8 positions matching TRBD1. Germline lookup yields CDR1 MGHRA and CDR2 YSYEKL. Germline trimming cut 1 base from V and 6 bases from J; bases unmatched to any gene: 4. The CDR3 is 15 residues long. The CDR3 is CASSQGRGQDEKLFF. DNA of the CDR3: TGCGCCAGCAGCCAAGGTAGGGGACAGGATGAAAAACTGTTTTTT.

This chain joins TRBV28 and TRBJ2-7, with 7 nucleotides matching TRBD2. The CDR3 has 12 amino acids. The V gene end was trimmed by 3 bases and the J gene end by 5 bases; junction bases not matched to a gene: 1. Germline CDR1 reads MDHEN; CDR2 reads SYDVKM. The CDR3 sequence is CASSFGGNEQYF. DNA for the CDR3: TGTGCCAGCAGTTTCGGGGGGAACGAGCAGTACTTC.